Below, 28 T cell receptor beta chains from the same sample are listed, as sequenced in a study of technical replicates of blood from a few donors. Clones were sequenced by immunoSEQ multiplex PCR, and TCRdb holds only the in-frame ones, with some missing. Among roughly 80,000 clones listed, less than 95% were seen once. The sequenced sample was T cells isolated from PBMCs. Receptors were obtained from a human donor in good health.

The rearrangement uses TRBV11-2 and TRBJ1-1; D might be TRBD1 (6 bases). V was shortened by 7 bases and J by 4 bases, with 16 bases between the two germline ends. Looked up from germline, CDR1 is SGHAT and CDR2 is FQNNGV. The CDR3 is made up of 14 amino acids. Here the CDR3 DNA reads TGTGCCAGCATCCTAACACAGGGTTCCACTGAAGCTTTCTTT. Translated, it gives CASILTQGSTEAFF.

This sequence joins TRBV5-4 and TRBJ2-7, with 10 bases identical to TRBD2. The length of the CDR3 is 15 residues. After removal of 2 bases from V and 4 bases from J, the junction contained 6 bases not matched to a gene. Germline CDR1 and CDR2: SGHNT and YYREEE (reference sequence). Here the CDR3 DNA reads TGTGCCAGCAGCTTTCTAGCGGGAGAAAGGTACGAGCAGTACTTC. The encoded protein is CASSFLAGERYEQYF.

The CDR3 bases are TGTGCCATTTTGACAGGTAGCACAGATACGCAGTATTTT. Residues: CAILTGSTDTQYF. V gene TRBV28 combines with J gene TRBJ2-3; D perhaps matches TRBD1 (6 bases). Trimming removed 10 bases from V and 0 bases from J, with 11 bases in between. The germline CDR1 and CDR2 sequences are MDHEN and SYDVKM. This CDR3 spans 13 amino acids.

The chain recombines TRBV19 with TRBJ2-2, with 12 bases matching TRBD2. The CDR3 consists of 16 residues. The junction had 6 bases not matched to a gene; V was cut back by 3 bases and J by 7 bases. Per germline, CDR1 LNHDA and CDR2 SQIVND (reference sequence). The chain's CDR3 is CASSMWLAGGVGELFF. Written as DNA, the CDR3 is TGTGCCAGTAGTATGTGGCTAGCGGGAGGGGTCGGGGAGCTGTTTTTT. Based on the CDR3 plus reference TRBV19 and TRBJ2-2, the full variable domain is DGGITQSPKYLFRKEGQNVTLSCEQNLNHDAMYWYRQDPGQGLRLIYYSQIVNDFQKGDIAEGYSVSREKKESFPLTVTSAQKNPTAFYLCASSMWLAGGVGELFFGEGSRLTVL.

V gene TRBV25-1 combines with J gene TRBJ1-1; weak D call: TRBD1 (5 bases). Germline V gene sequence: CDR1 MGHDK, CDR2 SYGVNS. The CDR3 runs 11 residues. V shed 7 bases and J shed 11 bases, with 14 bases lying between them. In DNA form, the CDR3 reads TGTGCCAGCATAGGGGCCCTTTGGGCTTTCTTT. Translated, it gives CASIGALWAFF.

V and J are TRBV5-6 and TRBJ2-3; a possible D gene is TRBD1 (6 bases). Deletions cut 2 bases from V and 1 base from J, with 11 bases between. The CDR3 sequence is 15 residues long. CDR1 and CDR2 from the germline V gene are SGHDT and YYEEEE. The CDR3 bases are TGTGCCAGCAGCTTCTATCGACAGGGCACAGATACGCAGTATTTT. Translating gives CASSFYRQGTDTQYF.

CDR3 protein: CAWSSGTSGPTGELFF. CDR3 DNA: TGTGCCTGGAGTTCCGGGACTAGCGGTCCGACCGGGGAGCTGTTTTTT. The chain employs TRBV30 and TRBJ2-2; 11 bases are shared with TRBD2. The CDR3 loop spans 16 amino acids. V was pared by 2 bases and J by 5 bases, with 7 bases of the junction left unmatched. CDR1 GTSNPN and CDR2 SVGIG come from the germline V gene (reference sequence). Full variable domain (outside the CDR3, taken from reference TRBV30 and TRBJ2-2): SQTIHQWPATLVQPVGSPLSLECTVEGTSNPNLYWYRQAAGRGLQLLFYSVGIGQISSEVPQNLSASRPQDRQFILSSKKLLLSDSGFYLCAWSSGTSGPTGELFFGEGSRLTVL.

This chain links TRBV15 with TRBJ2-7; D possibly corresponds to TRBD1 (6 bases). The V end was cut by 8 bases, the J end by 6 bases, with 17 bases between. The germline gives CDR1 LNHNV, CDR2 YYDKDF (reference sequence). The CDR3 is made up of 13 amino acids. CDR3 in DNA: TGTGCCACCGAACCAGGGGAAAGGGGCGAGCAGTACTTC. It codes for CATEPGERGEQYF.

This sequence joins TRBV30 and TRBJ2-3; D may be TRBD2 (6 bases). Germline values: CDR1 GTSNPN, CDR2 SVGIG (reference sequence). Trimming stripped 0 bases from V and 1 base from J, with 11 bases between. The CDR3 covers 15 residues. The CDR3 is CAWSVIAGRTDTQYF. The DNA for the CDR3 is TGTGCCTGGAGTGTAATTGCGGGACGCACAGATACGCAGTATTTT.

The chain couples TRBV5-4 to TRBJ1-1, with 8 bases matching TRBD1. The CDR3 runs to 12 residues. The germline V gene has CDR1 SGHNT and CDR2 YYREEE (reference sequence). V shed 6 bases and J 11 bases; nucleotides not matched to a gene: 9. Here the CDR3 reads CASTRGQGGAFF. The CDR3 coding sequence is TGTGCCAGCACCCGAGGACAGGGTGGCGCTTTCTTT.

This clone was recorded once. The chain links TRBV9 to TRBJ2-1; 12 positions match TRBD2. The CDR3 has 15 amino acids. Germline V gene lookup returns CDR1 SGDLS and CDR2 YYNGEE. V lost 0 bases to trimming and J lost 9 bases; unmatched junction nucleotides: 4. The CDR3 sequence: CASSVESSGRGEQFF. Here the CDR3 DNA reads TGTGCCAGCAGCGTAGAGTCTAGCGGGAGGGGTGAGCAGTTCTTC.

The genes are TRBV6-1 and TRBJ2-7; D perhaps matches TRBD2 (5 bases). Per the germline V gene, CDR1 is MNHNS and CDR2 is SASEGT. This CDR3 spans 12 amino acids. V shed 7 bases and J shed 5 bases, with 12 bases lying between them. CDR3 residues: CASTRGRNEQYF. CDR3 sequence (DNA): TGTGCCAGCACTCGAGGGAGAAACGAGCAGTACTTC.

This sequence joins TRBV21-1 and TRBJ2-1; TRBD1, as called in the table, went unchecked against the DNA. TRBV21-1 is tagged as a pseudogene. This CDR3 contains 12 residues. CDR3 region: CASRGKGIEQFF. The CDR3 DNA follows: TGTGCCAGCAGGGGAAAGGGGATTGAGCAGTTCTTC.

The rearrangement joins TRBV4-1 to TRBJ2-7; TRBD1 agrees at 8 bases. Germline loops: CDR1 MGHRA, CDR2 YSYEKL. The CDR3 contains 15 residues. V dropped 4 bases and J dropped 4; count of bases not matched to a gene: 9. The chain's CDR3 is CASSPTGGLVYEQYF. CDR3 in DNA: TGCGCCAGCAGCCCCACAGGGGGTCTTGTTTACGAGCAGTACTTC.

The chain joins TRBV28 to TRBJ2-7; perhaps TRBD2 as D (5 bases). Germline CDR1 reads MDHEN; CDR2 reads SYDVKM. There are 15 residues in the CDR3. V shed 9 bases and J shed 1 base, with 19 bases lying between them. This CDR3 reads CASKTSGGESYEQYF. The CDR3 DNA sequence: TGTGCCAGTAAGACAAGCGGAGGAGAATCCTACGAGCAGTACTTC. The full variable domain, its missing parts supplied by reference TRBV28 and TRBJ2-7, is DVKVTQSSRYLVKRTGEKVFLECVQDMDHENMFWYRQDPGLGLRLIYFSYDVKMKEKGDIPEGYSVSREKKERFSLILESASTNQTSMYLCASKTSGGESYEQYFGPGTRLTVT.

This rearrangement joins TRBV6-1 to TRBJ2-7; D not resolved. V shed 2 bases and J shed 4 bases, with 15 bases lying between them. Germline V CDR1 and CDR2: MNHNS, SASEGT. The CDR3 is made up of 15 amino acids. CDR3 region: CASSESYGEVYEQYF. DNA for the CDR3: TGTGCCAGCAGTGAATCCTACGGAGAGGTTTACGAGCAGTACTTC.

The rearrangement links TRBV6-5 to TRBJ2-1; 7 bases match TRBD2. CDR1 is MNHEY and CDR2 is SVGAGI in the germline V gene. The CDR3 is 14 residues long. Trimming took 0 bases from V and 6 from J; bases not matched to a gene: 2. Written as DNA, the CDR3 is TGTGCCAGCAGTTACTCGACTAGCTTCAATGAGCAGTTCTTC. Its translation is CASSYSTSFNEQFF.

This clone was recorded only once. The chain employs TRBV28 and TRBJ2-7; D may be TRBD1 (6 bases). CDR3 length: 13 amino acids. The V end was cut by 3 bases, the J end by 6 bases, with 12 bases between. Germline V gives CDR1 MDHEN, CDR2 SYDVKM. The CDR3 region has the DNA TGTGCCAGCAGTTTGGGGACATTAGGCGAGCAGTACTTC. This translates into CASSLGTLGEQYF.

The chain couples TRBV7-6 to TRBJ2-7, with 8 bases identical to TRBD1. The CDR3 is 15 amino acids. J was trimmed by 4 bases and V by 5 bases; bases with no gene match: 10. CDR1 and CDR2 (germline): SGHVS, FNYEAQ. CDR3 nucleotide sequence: TGTGCCAGCAGCCTAGTTGGACAGGGATTATACGAGCAGTACTTC. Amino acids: CASSLVGQGLYEQYF.

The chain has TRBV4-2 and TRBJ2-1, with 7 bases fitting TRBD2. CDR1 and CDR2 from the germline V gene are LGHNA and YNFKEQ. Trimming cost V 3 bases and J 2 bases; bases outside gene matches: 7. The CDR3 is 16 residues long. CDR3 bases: TGTGCCAGCAGCCATACCACTAGCGTTACCTACAATGAGCAGTTCTTC. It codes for CASSHTTSVTYNEQFF.

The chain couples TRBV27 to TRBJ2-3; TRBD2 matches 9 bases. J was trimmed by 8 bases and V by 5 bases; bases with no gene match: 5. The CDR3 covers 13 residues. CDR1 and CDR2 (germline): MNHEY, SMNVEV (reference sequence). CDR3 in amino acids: CASSQGLARTQYF. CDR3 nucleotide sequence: TGTGCCAGCAGTCAGGGACTAGCCCGTACGCAGTATTTT.

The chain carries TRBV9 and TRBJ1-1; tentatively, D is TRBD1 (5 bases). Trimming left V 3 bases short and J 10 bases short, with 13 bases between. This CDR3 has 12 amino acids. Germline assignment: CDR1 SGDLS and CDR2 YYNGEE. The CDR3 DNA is TGTGCCAGCAGCGCGGAAGGGGAAAGAGCTTTCTTT. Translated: CASSAEGERAFF.

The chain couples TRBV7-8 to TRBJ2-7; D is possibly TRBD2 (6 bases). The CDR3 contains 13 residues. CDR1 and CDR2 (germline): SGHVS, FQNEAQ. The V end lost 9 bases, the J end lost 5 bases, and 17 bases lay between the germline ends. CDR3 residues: CASSETRRNEQYF. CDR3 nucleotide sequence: TGTGCCAGTTCCGAGACTAGGAGGAACGAGCAGTACTTC.

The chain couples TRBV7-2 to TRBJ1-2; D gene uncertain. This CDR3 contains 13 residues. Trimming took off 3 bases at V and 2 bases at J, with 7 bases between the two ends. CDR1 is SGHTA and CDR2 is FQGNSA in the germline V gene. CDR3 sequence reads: CASSFQKNYGYTF. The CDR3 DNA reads TGTGCCAGCAGCTTTCAGAAAAACTATGGCTACACCTTC.

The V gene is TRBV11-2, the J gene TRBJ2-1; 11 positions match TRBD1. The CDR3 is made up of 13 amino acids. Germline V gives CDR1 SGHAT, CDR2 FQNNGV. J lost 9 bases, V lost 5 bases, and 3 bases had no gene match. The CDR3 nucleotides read TGTGCCAGCAGCCTAGGGACAGGGGGTGAGCAGTTCTTC. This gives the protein CASSLGTGGEQFF.

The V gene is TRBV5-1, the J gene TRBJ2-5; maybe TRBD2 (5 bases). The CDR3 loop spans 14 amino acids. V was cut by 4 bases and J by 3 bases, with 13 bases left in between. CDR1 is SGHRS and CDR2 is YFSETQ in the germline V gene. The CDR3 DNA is TGCGCCAGCAGCGAGCTGTCCGGGGAAGAGACCCAGTACTTC. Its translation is CASSELSGEETQYF.

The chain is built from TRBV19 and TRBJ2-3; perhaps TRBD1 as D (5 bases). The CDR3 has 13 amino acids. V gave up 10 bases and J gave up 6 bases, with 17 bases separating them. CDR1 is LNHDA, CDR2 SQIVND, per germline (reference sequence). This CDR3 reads CATLDIDRDTQYF. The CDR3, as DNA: TGTGCCACTCTGGACATCGACCGGGATACGCAGTATTTT.

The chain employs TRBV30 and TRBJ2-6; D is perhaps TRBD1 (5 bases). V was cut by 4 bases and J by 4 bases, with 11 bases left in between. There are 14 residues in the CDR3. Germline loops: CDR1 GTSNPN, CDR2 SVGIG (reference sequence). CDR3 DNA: TGTGCCTGGAATCAGGGTGCGGGGGCCAACGTCCTGACTTTC. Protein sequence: CAWNQGAGANVLTF.